This T cell receptor beta chain was sequenced for a study of HIV-infected patients and healthy controls. Alpha and beta constant-region primers primed reverse transcription of about 500 ng RNA. Using multiplexing indices, alpha and beta chain libraries were generated apart by chain-specific third strand synthesis. Two random hexamers, added before amplification and joined, formed each molecule's 12-nucleotide barcode. TCRdb re-called the 5' RACE reads through MiXCR, storing one row per CDR3 protein. The sample holds roughly 7,500 distinct CDR3 sequences; approximately 6.7% are singletons and the top ten take roughly 21%. The germline V gene encodes CDR1 MNHEY and CDR2 SVGAGI. The V gene end was trimmed by 2 bases and the J gene end by 1 base; junction bases not matched to a gene: 3. The CDR3 extends over 15 amino acids. Whole-study results and caveats: Treated samples reflected only about three months of therapy, arguably too short to observe immune reconstitution.

This clonotype was counted ten times or more. What it recognizes is unknown. This beta chain is an off-target read within a library intended for alpha chains, so its frequency means little. Antiretroviral therapy had run roughly three months, about 14 weeks, before follow-up blood collection. No cell fractionation was done, so the repertoire covers all unsorted peripheral blood T cells. The sequence came from an adult with HIV infection. This chain connects TRBV6-5 to TRBJ2-3; 7 bases are shared with TRBD1. The starting material was blood, obtained during antiretroviral therapy. The CDR3 here is CASSYADRGTDTQYF. CDR3 in DNA: TGTGCCAGCAGTTACGCCGACAGGGGCACAGATACGCAGTATTTT.